This T cell receptor (beta chain) was sequenced in a study of cytomegalovirus exposure and HLA in healthy donors. Study background: About four fifths of roughly 400 genotyped donors fell in the Caucasian-associated ancestry cluster. Study-level points and caveats: A previous analysis found most TCR beta V segments productive roughly 87% or roughly 30% of the time. Most CMV-associated TCR beta chains appeared HLA-restricted in a later analysis.

The PCR used 60 Vbeta and 13 Jbeta primers. TCRdb's table, derived via immunoSEQ multiplex PCR, lists solely in-frame clones and lacks some. Seen here are hundreds of thousands of clones, roughly two thirds observed once, and the top ten hold 2% to 2.5%. The V end was cut by 6 bases, the J end by 6 bases, with 18 bases between. CDR3 length equals 15 residues. CDR1 is MDHEN, CDR2 SYDVKM, per germline. This clone occurred a few times. Its antigen is not identified. Donors had nominal health at sampling but likely had unrecorded immune exposures. The rearrangement uses TRBV28 and TRBJ2-1, with D maybe TRBD2 (6 bases). This TCR derives from a female donor in good health and CMV-seronegative. The material sequenced was PBMCs. The CDR3 is CASSLASRGINEQFF. In DNA, the CDR3 is TGTGCCAGCAGCCTCGCTTCTCGGGGGATCAATGAGCAGTTCTTC.